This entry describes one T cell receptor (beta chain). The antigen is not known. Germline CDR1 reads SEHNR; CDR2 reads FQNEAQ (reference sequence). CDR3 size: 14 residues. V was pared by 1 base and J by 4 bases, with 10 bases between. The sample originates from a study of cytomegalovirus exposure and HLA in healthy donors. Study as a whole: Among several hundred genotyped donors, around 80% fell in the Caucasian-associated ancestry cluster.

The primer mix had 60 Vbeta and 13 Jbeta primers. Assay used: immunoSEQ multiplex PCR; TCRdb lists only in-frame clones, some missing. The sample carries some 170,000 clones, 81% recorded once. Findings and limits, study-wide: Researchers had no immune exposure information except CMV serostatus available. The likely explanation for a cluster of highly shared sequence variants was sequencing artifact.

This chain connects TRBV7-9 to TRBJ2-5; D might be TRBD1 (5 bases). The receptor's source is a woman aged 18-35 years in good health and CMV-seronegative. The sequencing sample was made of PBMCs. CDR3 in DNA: TGTGCCAGCAGCTTAGGGAGCCAGGGAGAGACCCAGTACTTC. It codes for CASSLGSQGETQYF.